This T cell receptor beta chain stems from a study of T-cell reconstitution after alpha-beta-depleted transplantation in children. Study observations and caveats: Counts and diversity of T cells one year after transplant came mostly from newly produced T cells.

Losses at the gene ends were 4 bases for V and 7 bases for J; bases not matched to a gene: 4. CDR1 and CDR2 from the germline V gene are SQVTM and ANQGSEA. The CDR3 has 12 residues. This clonotype was detected a few times. Its antigen remains unidentified. During its preparation, the TCRbeta library received unique molecular identifiers. A single record per CDR3 protein comes from TCRdb applying MiXCR to the PCR reads. The sample includes approximately 500,000 distinct CDR3 sequences, approximately 10% seen only once; the top ten take around 2%. The chain joins TRBV29-1 to TRBJ2-1; 7 bases fit TRBD2. The sequence was collected from a child between 2 and 9 years old with inherited bone marrow failure, due to receive a stem cell transplant. The sequenced sample was PBMCs, obtained before TCRalphabeta/CD19-depleted stem cell transplant. Written as DNA, the CDR3 is TGCAGCGTTGTCTCGGGGGGTAATGAGCAGTTCTTC. Amino acids: CSVVSGGNEQFF.